These 8 T cell receptor beta chains originate from one sample sequenced in a study of blood T cell repertoires in COVID-19. Method: immunoSEQ multiplex PCR; TCRdb's copy keeps in-frame clones and lacks some. The sample includes under 300,000 clones, 81% of them seen just once. The sequencing sample was made of peripheral blood. These TCRs come from a woman aged 60-75 years with active or convalescent COVID-19.

This clone occurred a few times. This chain joins TRBV3-1 (or the pseudogene TRBV3-2) and TRBJ1-1; D is unresolved. This CDR3 contains 14 residues. The germline gives CDR1 LGHDT, CDR2 YNNKEL (reference sequence). V gave up 1 base and J gave up 0 bases, with 6 bases separating them. The CDR3 region is CASSQGQMNTEAFF. The DNA for the CDR3 is TGTGCCAGCAGCCAAGGGCAGATGAACACTGAAGCTTTCTTT.

V and J are TRBV7-2 and TRBJ2-3, with TRBD2 identical over 14 bases. CDR3 length: 17 residues. V lost 1 base to trimming and J lost 2 bases; unmatched junction nucleotides: 2. Germline CDR1 SGHTA, CDR2 FQGNSA. CDR3 loop: CASSLVGLAGATDTQYF. The CDR3 region has the DNA TGTGCCAGCAGCTTAGTGGGACTAGCGGGGGCCACAGATACGCAGTATTTT.

The chain has TRBV7-2 and TRBJ2-3; possibly TRBD2 for D (6 bases). V lost 2 bases to trimming and J lost 5 bases, with 20 bases between them. The CDR3 is made up of 17 amino acids. CDR1 and CDR2 (germline): SGHTA, FQGNSA. CDR3 sequence (DNA): TGTGCCAGCAGCTTAATAATCGTAGGTGGGGGGTTAGATACGCAGTATTTT. Protein product: CASSLIIVGGGLDTQYF.

This clone was detected only once. The V call is TRBV3-1 (or the pseudogene TRBV3-2), the J call TRBJ1-1, with 8 positions matching TRBD1. This CDR3 comprises 19 residues. J lost 1 base, V lost 1 base, and 14 bases had no gene match. Germline V gene data show CDR1 as LGHDT and CDR2 as YNNKEL (reference sequence). This CDR3 reads CASSQGFKPGGPANTEAFF. For the CDR3, the DNA is TGTGCCAGCAGCCAAGGCTTCAAACCAGGGGGCCCGGCGAACACTGAAGCTTTCTTT.

This chain connects TRBV6-5 to TRBJ1-1; unclear D gene. The CDR3 is 12 amino acids. Germline CDR1 reads MNHEY; CDR2 reads SVGAGI. V lost 5 bases and J 7 bases, leaving 11 bases between the germline ends. Here the CDR3 DNA reads TGTGCCAGCAGTAACATTCAACGTGAAGCTTTCTTT. Translated, it gives CASSNIQREAFF.

The chain employs TRBV6-6 and TRBJ2-5; the match to TRBD2 covers 12 bases. This CDR3 comprises 15 residues. The J segment lost 0 bases and the V segment lost 6 bases, leaving 2 bases of the junction unmatched. In germline, CDR1 is MNHNY, CDR2 SVGAGI (reference sequence). In nucleotides, the CDR3 is TGTGCCAGCAGCCGGACTAGCGGGGACCAAGAGACCCAGTACTTC. This gives the protein CASSRTSGDQETQYF.

The V call is TRBV7-9, the J call TRBJ2-5; D may be TRBD2 (5 bases). Looked up from germline, CDR1 is SEHNR and CDR2 is FQNEAQ (reference sequence). The CDR3 is 14 residues long. V was shortened by 5 bases and J by 5 bases, with 15 bases between the two germline ends. CDR3 region: CASSVYTTGETQYF. The CDR3 DNA is TGTGCCAGCAGCGTATATACCACGGGGGAGACCCAGTACTTC.

V and J are TRBV6-5 and TRBJ2-1; TRBD2 might be the D (5 bases). CDR3 length equals 13 residues. V gave up 0 bases and J gave up 14 bases, with 14 bases separating them. Looked up from germline, CDR1 is MNHEY and CDR2 is SVGAGI. This CDR3 reads CASSYSIGGPKFF. The CDR3 nucleotides read TGTGCCAGCAGTTACTCGATTGGAGGACCGAAGTTCTTC.